A single sample gave rise to the 9 T cell receptor beta chains below, sequenced in a study of blood T cells in healthy people across ages (dated by TCRdb to about 2015). Library prep was done by 5' RACE. Reads for this sample came from an Illumina HiSeq 2500. The second PCR ran for roughly 6 to 11 cycles and used a J-beta primer mix along with a sample-barcoded 5' primer. TCRdb ran its own pipeline on the public reads, namely fastp trimming at Q25 and MiXCR clone calling, and kept in-frame beta chains. Each record represents a unique CDR3 protein, reported with the most common genes and DNA among its rows. In this sample the table shows 800,000 or so distinct CDR3 sequences, around a quarter of which occur a single time. The ten largest clones capture 3.7% of the sample. The sample also formed part of further work on T cells of mothers and their children.

The sequenced material came from blood. The receptors were gathered from a boy aged 5 to 17 in good health.

This clonotype was counted ten times or more. The genes are TRBV29-1 and TRBJ2-5; TRBD1 might be the D (6 bases). Per germline, CDR1 SQVTM and CDR2 ANQGSEA. The CDR3 totals 14 residues. Trimming took off 2 bases at V and 0 bases at J, with 10 bases between the two ends. For the CDR3, the DNA is TGCAGCGTTGAACGGGACACAAACCAAGAGACCCAGTACTTC. This gives the protein CSVERDTNQETQYF.

This clonotype has a handful of counts. The chain carries TRBV7-2 and TRBJ2-3, with 11 bases aligning to TRBD1. Germline V gene lookup returns CDR1 SGHTA and CDR2 FQGNSA. The V segment lost 4 bases and the J segment 6 bases; nucleotides outside the gene matches: 6. The CDR3 spans 15 residues. In DNA form, the CDR3 reads TGTGCCAGCAGCTCCACCGGGACAGGGGGGGATACGCAGTATTTT. Amino acid sequence: CASSSTGTGGDTQYF.

This clonotype occurred a few times. This chain joins TRBV2 and TRBJ2-1; D uncertain. V dropped 1 base and J dropped 4 bases, with 5 bases sitting between them. The CDR3 has 13 residues. Germline lookup yields CDR1 SNHLY and CDR2 FYNNEI. The CDR3 spells CASSEVNYNEQFF. CDR3 sequence (DNA): TGTGCCAGCAGTGAAGTCAATTACAATGAGCAGTTCTTC.

This clonotype was counted only a few times. The V gene is TRBV28, the J gene TRBJ2-7; 8 bases map to TRBD1. The length of the CDR3 is 14 residues. J lost 6 bases, V lost 5 bases, and 9 bases had no gene match. CDR1 is MDHEN, CDR2 SYDVKM, per germline. The CDR3 sequence: CASSPGQDYGEQYF. DNA of the CDR3: TGTGCCAGCAGTCCGGGACAGGACTACGGCGAGCAGTACTTC. Variable domain in full (rest from reference TRBV28 and TRBJ2-7): DVKVTQSSRYLVKRTGEKVFLECVQDMDHENMFWYRQDPGLGLRLIYFSYDVKMKEKGDIPEGYSVSREKKERFSLILESASTNQTSMYLCASSPGQDYGEQYFGPGTRLTVT.

Only a few counts were recorded for this clonotype. CDR3 region: CASSISGRDEQYF. In DNA, the CDR3 is TGTGCCAGCAGCATTAGCGGTCGGGACGAGCAGTACTTC. The rearrangement links TRBV7-2 to TRBJ2-5; the D gene is possibly TRBD2 (6 bases). The assigned J gene may be wrong: the sequence end matches TRBJ2-7 better. The CDR3 totals 13 residues. CDR1 and CDR2 (germline): SGHTA, FQGNSA.

This clonotype turned up a few times. The J gene is TRBJ1-2, the V gene TRBV29-1, with D unclear. CDR3 size: 12 residues. The V gene lost 0 bases and the J gene lost 8 bases, with 10 bases spanning the gap. In germline, CDR1 is SQVTM, CDR2 ANQGSEA. The CDR3 region is CSVEDYVWGYTF. For the CDR3, the DNA is TGCAGCGTTGAAGACTACGTTTGGGGCTACACCTTC.

The J gene is TRBJ2-3, the V gene TRBV12-3 or TRBV12-4, with 9 bases fitting TRBD2. The V gene end was trimmed by 6 bases and the J gene end by 5 bases; junction bases not matched to a gene: 9. This CDR3 spans 15 amino acids. The CDR3 DNA reads as TGTGCCAGCAGCCAAGCGGGGGGTCCGGGAGATACGCAGTATTTT. It specifies CASSQAGGPGDTQYF.

The chain recombines TRBV29-1 with TRBJ2-5; 8 bases are a match to TRBD1. The J segment lost 11 bases and the V segment lost 5 bases, leaving 13 bases of the junction unmatched. CDR1 SQVTM and CDR2 ANQGSEA come from the germline V gene. The CDR3 spans 13 residues. The CDR3 nucleotides are TGCAGCGTTTCGACAGGGGTGTTCGGGGAGCAGTACTTC. It is translated as CSVSTGVFGEQYF.

The chain is built from TRBV20-1 and TRBJ2-2; 7 bases align to TRBD2. The CDR3 totals 16 residues. CDR1 and CDR2 from the germline V gene are DFQATT and SNEGSKA (reference sequence). V dropped 0 bases and J dropped 5; count of bases not matched to a gene: 9. The CDR3 DNA reads as TGCAGTGCTAGAGATTTGTCTAGCGGATTAACCGGGGAGCTGTTTTTT. Residues: CSARDLSSGLTGELFF.